This paragraph covers one TCR beta chain sequence. Germline lookup yields CDR1 MNHNS and CDR2 SASEGT. This CDR3 comprises 16 residues. V was pared by 3 bases and J by 4 bases, with 9 bases of the junction left unmatched. This sample was included in a study of T cells after yellow fever vaccination. MiXCR, run by TCRdb on the 5' RACE reads, gives a single entry per CDR3 protein. The top ten clones hold around 14% of a sample with some 670,000 distinct CDR3 sequences, around 12% of them seen once. This specimen was PBMCs, taken on the day of the yellow fever booster vaccination. The chain couples TRBV6-1 to TRBJ2-7; 10 bases align to TRBD2. This clonotype was obtained from a man aged 30 to 45 who received the YFV17D yellow fever vaccine. The CDR3 DNA is TGTGCCAGCAGTGACCCGGGACTAGCGCGGACTTACGAGCAGTACTTC. This gives the protein CASSDPGLARTYEQYF.